These 14 T cell receptor beta chains share one sample of origin, sequenced in a study of shared clonotypes between healthy human individuals. Positively selected for CCR7, the CD45RO-negative cells used as naive CD8 cells excluded terminally differentiated effector memory CD45RA+ cells. Assay used: immunoSEQ multiplex PCR; TCRdb lists only in-frame clones, some missing. The repertoire has roughly 590,000 clones, roughly 95% of them found once; the top ten carry 0.11%. Specimen: naive CD8+ T cells sorted from blood. The receptors originated from a woman in her twenties or thirties in good health.

The chain couples TRBV5-5 to TRBJ2-1; a possible D gene is TRBD2 (6 bases). CDR3 length: 15 amino acids. The V end lost 0 bases, the J end lost 3 bases, and 10 bases lay between the germline ends. In germline, CDR1 is SGHKS, CDR2 YYEKEE (reference sequence). The CDR3 bases are TGTGCCAGCAGCTTGGGGGACTTACTCTACAATGAGCAGTTCTTC. This gives the protein CASSLGDLLYNEQFF. The complete variable domain, with remaining parts taken from reference TRBV5-5 and TRBJ2-1, reads DAGVTQSPTHLIKTRGQQVTLRCSPISGHKSVSWYQQVLGQGPQFIFQYYEKEERGRGNFPDRFSARQFPNYSSELNVNALLLGDSALYLCASSLGDLLYNEQFFGPGTRLTVL.

The chain recombines TRBV14 with TRBJ1-1; D ambiguous. CDR3 length: 14 amino acids. Trimming took off 4 bases at V and 0 bases at J, with 9 bases between the two ends. CDR1 and CDR2 (germline): SGHDN, FVKESK. Here the CDR3 reads CASSLINMNTEAFF. The CDR3 DNA reads TGTGCCAGCAGCCTAATCAACATGAACACTGAAGCTTTCTTT.

In the case of this clone: The sample holds other DNA sequences that translate to the same CDR3. The chain carries TRBV5-1 and TRBJ2-7; 12 bases line up with TRBD2. Germline V gene sequence: CDR1 SGHRS, CDR2 YFSETQ. The CDR3 is 15 amino acids. Trimming took 0 bases from V and 4 from J; bases not matched to a gene: 2. CDR3: CASSLGTSGIYEQYF. The CDR3, as DNA: TGCGCCAGCAGCTTGGGGACTAGCGGGATATACGAGCAGTACTTC. The whole variable domain, filled in from reference TRBV5-1 and TRBJ2-7, reads KAGVTQTPRYLIKTRGQQVTLSCSPISGHRSVSWYQQTPGQGLQFLFEYFSETQRNKGNFPGRFSGRQFSNSRSEMNVSTLELGDSALYLCASSLGTSGIYEQYFGPGTRLTVT.

This clone was observed a handful of times. J is TRBJ1-1 and V is TRBV30; TRBD1 aligns across 7 bases. V trimming: 1 base; J trimming: 4 bases; junction bases outside the gene matches: 3. Looked up from germline, CDR1 is GTSNPN and CDR2 is SVGIG (reference sequence). The CDR3 is 13 residues long. The CDR3 DNA reads TGTGCCTGGAGTGACAGGGGTACCACTGAAGCTTTCTTT. Translated: CAWSDRGTTEAFF.

The V gene is TRBV4-1, the J gene TRBJ1-1; D is perhaps TRBD1 (5 bases). Trimming cost V 0 bases and J 4 bases, with 12 bases left between them. This CDR3 spans 15 amino acids. Germline V gives CDR1 MGHRA, CDR2 YSYEKL. The chain's CDR3 is CASSQDALGVTEAFF. The CDR3 nucleotides are TGCGCCAGCAGCCAAGATGCTTTGGGGGTCACTGAAGCTTTCTTT.

V and J are TRBV25-1 and TRBJ2-5; D may match TRBD1 or TRBD2 (5 bases each). V gave up 0 bases and J gave up 5 bases, with 10 bases separating them. The CDR3 has 14 amino acids. Germline V gene sequence: CDR1 MGHDK, CDR2 SYGVNS. This CDR3 reads CASSEYEGWETQYF. The CDR3, as DNA: TGTGCCAGCAGTGAATATGAGGGGTGGGAGACCCAGTACTTC. The full variable domain, its missing parts supplied by reference TRBV25-1 and TRBJ2-5, is EADIYQTPRYLVIGTGKKITLECSQTMGHDKMYWYQQDPGMELHLIHYSYGVNSTEKGDLSSESTVSRIRTEHFPLTLESARPSHTSQYLCASSEYEGWETQYFGPGTRLLVL.

The chain combines TRBV30 with TRBJ2-1, with TRBD1 matching 7 bases. Germline CDR1 reads GTSNPN; CDR2 reads SVGIG (reference sequence). This CDR3 has 17 residues. The trim removed 1 base at V and 2 bases at J, leaving 11 bases unmatched. The CDR3 protein is CAWSDPMNRGPYNEQFF. CDR3 nucleotide sequence: TGTGCCTGGAGTGACCCTATGAACAGGGGCCCCTACAATGAGCAGTTCTTC. The whole variable domain, remainder taken from reference TRBV30 and TRBJ2-1, is SQTIHQWPATLVQPVGSPLSLECTVEGTSNPNLYWYRQAAGRGLQLLFYSVGIGQISSEVPQNLSASRPQDRQFILSSKKLLLSDSGFYLCAWSDPMNRGPYNEQFFGPGTRLTVL.

V usage is TRBV10-2 and J usage is TRBJ2-1, with TRBD2 identical over 16 bases. V lost 6 bases and J lost 4; bases outside the gene matches: 9. CDR1 and CDR2 (germline): WSHSY, SAAADI. This CDR3 spans 18 amino acids. For the CDR3, the DNA is TGCGCCAGCAGGCTGGGACTAGCGGGAGGGCCAGCGTACAATGAGCAGTTCTTC. It is translated as CASRLGLAGGPAYNEQFF.

The chain carries TRBV11-2 and TRBJ2-5, with 11 bases aligning to TRBD2. The CDR3 has 16 amino acids. Losses at the gene ends were 6 bases for V and 2 bases for J; bases not matched to a gene: 8. CDR1 and CDR2 (germline): SGHAT, FQNNGV. The CDR3 protein is CASSFPGLAEQETQYF. CDR3 bases: TGTGCCAGCAGTTTCCCGGGACTAGCGGAACAAGAGACCCAGTACTTC.

The genes are TRBV5-4 and TRBJ1-1; D might be TRBD1 (5 bases). The CDR3 has 15 amino acids. Trimming cost V 1 base and J 0 bases, with 10 bases left between them. Germline loops: CDR1 SGHNT, CDR2 YYREEE (reference sequence). Written as DNA, the CDR3 is TGTGCCAGCAGCTTGAAAAGGGGAATGAACACTGAAGCTTTCTTT. This sequence encodes CASSLKRGMNTEAFF.

V is TRBV28 and J is TRBJ1-1; perhaps TRBD1 as D (6 bases). V dropped 1 base and J dropped 0 bases, with 12 bases sitting between them. In germline, CDR1 is MDHEN, CDR2 SYDVKM. The CDR3 runs 16 residues. CDR3 residues: CASSLSLGQMNTEAFF. The CDR3 nucleotides read TGTGCCAGCAGTTTATCCCTCGGACAGATGAACACTGAAGCTTTCTTT.

The V gene is TRBV1, the J gene TRBJ2-7; TRBD2, the table's D call, lacks a check against the DNA. TRBV1 is a documented pseudogene. The CDR3 is 16 residues long. In nucleotides, the CDR3 is TGCACCAGCAGCCACCCCACTAGCGGCAGCTCCTACGAGCAGTACTTC. Its protein is CTSSHPTSGSSYEQYF.

J is TRBJ2-7 and V is TRBV5-8; D is undetermined. This CDR3 is built from 11 residues. Trimming removed 6 bases at V and 7 bases at J, with 11 bases between. Germline V lookup: CDR1 SGHTS, CDR2 YDEGEE. The CDR3 bases are TGTGCCAGCACCGTGGTCGGGGAGCAGTACTTC. This sequence encodes CASTVVGEQYF.

In the case of this clone: Other nucleotide sequences from this sample produce the same CDR3. The chain is built from TRBV25-1 and TRBJ1-1, with D perhaps TRBD1 (5 bases). The CDR3 runs 14 residues. Trimming cost V 1 base and J 1 base, with 7 bases left between them. Germline CDR1 is MGHDK and CDR2 is SYGVNS. The CDR3 here is CASSEFGGNTEAFF. CDR3 nucleotides: TGTGCCAGCAGTGAATTCGGGGGGAACACTGAAGCTTTCTTT.